This T cell receptor beta chain was sequenced for a study of blood T cell repertoires in COVID-19 (dated by TCRdb to about 2020). Some background on the complete study: Samples from collaborators originated in the United States, Italy and Spain and spanned both the acute and convalescent phases of COVID-19. The prospective study material was composed of cDNA or gDNA derived from T cells, B-cell-depleted T cells, or PBMCs. The dataset comprised deeply sampled blood TCRbeta repertoires from subjects exposed to, actively infected with, or recovered from COVID-19. The repertoires were released in a freely available public database intended as a resource for research on the immune response to SARS-CoV-2. The samples were drawn from the first 160 participants of the ongoing ImmuneRACE study and from 1,254 subjects provided by 6 global collaborators. A de-identified subject ID, COVID-19 status, age in years and sex were almost always included in the sample metadata. Where available, HLA class I and class II types were taken from metadata supplied by the sample provider and were not determined by assay-based typing. Study-wide findings and limitations: Clinical and demographic metadata were provided uncurated, with the amount varying by source and participant.

Comment on this clone: No cognate antigen has been identified for it. Per-base qualities were not stored, and no clone one base away is much larger.

For CDR1 and CDR2, the germline V gene (reference sequence) lists MNHEY and SMNVEV. The CDR3 contains 14 residues, cysteine and phenylalanine counted. Only CDR3 DNA is held: 42 bases, read in frame from base 1. Cut back by 0 bases and 9 bases, the V and J ends lie 9 bases apart. TCRbeta CDR3 regions were amplified from genomic DNA by means of the immunoSEQ Assay, a bias-controlled multiplex PCR. The authors processed their data as follows. The number of nucleated cells in each sample was estimated from the amplification of reference gene primers within the assay. Sequence reads were collapsed and filtered to measure the absolute abundance of every unique TCRbeta CDR3 rearrangement. For each sample, productive Simpson clonality was calculated as the square root of Simpson's diversity index across productive rearrangements. What TCRdb holds here is the immuneACCESS table cut down to in-frame rearrangements. Part of the clones is not present; checked against another copy, under half of the missing clones reflect an unresolved V gene, and the others are unexplained. V and J calls and clone size are those listed in that table; D and trimming were worked out from the DNA. Recorded for this sample are more than 200,000 clones; around 86% of them occurred a single time. The ten top clones hold roughly 4.5% of the sample.

Collaborating institutions collected whole blood in K2EDTA tubes following their own protocols. For TCRbeta analysis, collaborators shipped samples in one of three forms: frozen whole blood, isolated PBMCs, or DNA extracted from either of those sample types. The TCR comes from a middle-aged man with acute or convalescent COVID-19. Sample: peripheral blood. This receptor chain uses TRBV27 and TRBJ1-6; the D gene is not confidently resolved. The base sequence is TGTGCCAGCAGTTTATCTGAGAGCTTTTCACCCCTCCACTTT. Translated, this is CASSLSESFSPLHF.